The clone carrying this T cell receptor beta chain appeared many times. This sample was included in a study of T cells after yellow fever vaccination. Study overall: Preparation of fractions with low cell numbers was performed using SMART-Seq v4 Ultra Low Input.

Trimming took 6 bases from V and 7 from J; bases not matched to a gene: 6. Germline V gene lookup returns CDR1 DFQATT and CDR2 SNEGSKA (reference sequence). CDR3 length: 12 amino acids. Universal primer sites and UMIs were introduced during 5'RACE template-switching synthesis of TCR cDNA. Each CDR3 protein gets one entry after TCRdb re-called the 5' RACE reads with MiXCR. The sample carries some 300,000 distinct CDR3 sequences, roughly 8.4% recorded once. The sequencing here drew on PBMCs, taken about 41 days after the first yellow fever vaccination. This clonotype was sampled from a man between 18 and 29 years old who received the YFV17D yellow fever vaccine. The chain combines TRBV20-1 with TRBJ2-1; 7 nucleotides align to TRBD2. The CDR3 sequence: CSALGLGNEQFF. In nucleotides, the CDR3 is TGCAGTGCCCTAGGACTAGGTAATGAGCAGTTCTTC.